Below are 32 T cell receptor beta chains sequenced from a single sample in a study of control samples from healthy donors and cancer patients. This table comes from immunoSEQ multiplex PCR, and its TCRdb copy is limited to in-frame clones, with some not included. The table records tens of thousands of clones, 88% of them present only once. The specimen sequenced was blood. These receptors originate from an older woman in good health.

The CDR3 spells CAIRVSGGETQYF. Written as DNA, the CDR3 is TGTGCCATCAGGGTCTCCGGGGGGGAGACCCAGTACTTC. The chain links TRBV10-3 to TRBJ2-5, with 7 bases that match TRBD2. Losses at the gene ends were 6 bases for V and 5 bases for J; bases not matched to a gene: 6. The CDR3 runs to 13 residues. Per germline, CDR1 ENHRY and CDR2 SYGVKD.

The rearrangement joins TRBV19 to TRBJ1-1; D might be TRBD1 (6 bases). With 0 bases removed from V and 1 base from J, the gap between germline ends came to 9 bases. The germline CDR1 and CDR2 sequences are LNHDA and SQIVND (reference sequence). This CDR3 region has 15 residues. This CDR3 is CASSIDSGENTEAFF. CDR3 coding DNA: TGTGCCAGTAGTATAGATTCAGGGGAGAACACTGAAGCTTTCTTT.

The rearrangement links TRBV3-1 (or the pseudogene TRBV3-2) to TRBJ1-1; D uncertain. Germline CDR1 and CDR2: LGHDT and YNNKEL (reference sequence). The CDR3 sequence is 13 residues long. Trimming removed 8 bases from V and 4 bases from J, with 14 bases in between. The CDR3, as DNA: TGTGCCAGCCTCCGGATTCCAGGCACTGAAGCTTTCTTT. Translated: CASLRIPGTEAFF.

The rearrangement joins TRBV4-3 to TRBJ1-2; 8 bases fit TRBD1. Unmatched junction bases numbered 12, after V lost 1 base and J lost 5 bases. In germline, CDR1 is LGHNA, CDR2 YSLEER. The CDR3 contains 17 residues. The CDR3 loop reads CASSQGTLDREGYGYTF. For the CDR3, the DNA is TGCGCCAGCAGCCAAGGGACGCTGGACAGGGAGGGGTATGGCTACACCTTC.

The gene calls are TRBV2 and TRBJ2-5, with a weak D call TRBD2 (6 bases). CDR1 and CDR2 (germline): SNHLY, FYNNEI. The CDR3 consists of 13 residues. V lost 7 bases to trimming and J lost 5 bases, with 14 bases between them. CDR3 bases: TGTGCCAGCAACCCGGAGGGGCTGGAGACCCAGTACTTC. Protein sequence: CASNPEGLETQYF. The variable domain in full, completed from reference TRBV2 and TRBJ2-5, reads EPEVTQTPSHQVTQMGQEVILRCVPISNHLYFYWYRQILGQKVEFLVSFYNNEISEKSEIFDDQFSVERPDGSNFTLKIRSTKLEDSAMYFCASNPEGLETQYFGPGTRLLVL.

The chain couples TRBV7-9 to TRBJ1-1; possible D gene TRBD1, 5 bases. With 2 bases removed from V and 3 bases from J, the gap between germline ends came to 7 bases. The V gene's germline CDR1 is SEHNR and CDR2 FQNEAQ (reference sequence). The CDR3 has 13 residues. CDR3 in amino acids: CASSLQGDTEAFF. CDR3 bases: TGTGCCAGCAGCTTACAAGGGGACACTGAAGCTTTCTTT.

This chain links TRBV30 with TRBJ1-2; 7 positions match TRBD1. This CDR3 comprises 11 residues. The junction had 4 bases not matched to a gene; V was cut back by 4 bases and J by 8 bases. Per germline, CDR1 GTSNPN and CDR2 SVGIG (reference sequence). The CDR3 coding sequence is TGTGCCTGGAAAAGGGGGCAGGGCTACACCTTC. This codes for CAWKRGQGYTF.

This clone was detected once. The chain joins TRBV27 to TRBJ1-5; 7 bases fit TRBD1. The CDR3 has 14 amino acids. V trimming: 4 bases; J trimming: 9 bases; junction bases outside the gene matches: 9. CDR1 and CDR2 (germline): MNHEY, SMNVEV (reference sequence). The CDR3 region is CASSSGQAARPQHF. CDR3 nucleotide sequence: TGTGCCAGCAGTTCCGGACAGGCCGCCCGGCCCCAGCATTTT.

This chain links TRBV4-1 with TRBJ1-4; tentatively, D is TRBD1 (6 bases). Trimming took 4 bases from V and 8 from J, leaving 17 bases between them. The germline gives CDR1 MGHRA, CDR2 YSYEKL. The CDR3 extends over 15 amino acids. CDR3 nucleotides: TGCGCCAGCAGCCCCTATGTAAACAGGGACGAAAAACTGTTTTTT. Translated: CASSPYVNRDEKLFF.

V gene TRBV3-1 (or the pseudogene TRBV3-2) combines with J gene TRBJ2-7; TRBD2 matches at 7 bases. In germline, CDR1 is LGHDT, CDR2 YNNKEL (reference sequence). The V gene end was trimmed by 7 bases and the J gene end by 7 bases; junction bases not matched to a gene: 10. CDR3 size: 13 residues. Here the CDR3 reads CASTLGGSSEQYF. CDR3 nucleotides: TGTGCCAGCACTCTGGGCGGGAGCAGTGAGCAGTACTTC.

In nucleotides, the CDR3 is TGTGCCAGCAGCTTTTCCGGGACAGGGGACAATCAGCCCCAGCATTTT. Translation: CASSFSGTGDNQPQHF. The chain employs TRBV7-9 and TRBJ1-5, with 10 bases lining up with TRBD1. Trimming removed 3 bases from V and 3 bases from J; junction bases left unmatched: 5. Germline V gene lookup returns CDR1 SEHNR and CDR2 FQNEAQ (reference sequence). The CDR3 totals 16 residues.

Only one count was recorded for this clone. The CDR3 sequence: CASKSGSRFNEQFF. DNA for the CDR3: TGTGCCAGCAAGAGCGGGAGCCGTTTCAATGAGCAGTTCTTC. The chain carries TRBV6-5 and TRBJ2-1; 8 positions match TRBD2. J was trimmed by 6 bases and V by 7 bases; bases with no gene match: 8. The germline V gene encodes CDR1 MNHEY and CDR2 SVGAGI. The CDR3 extends over 14 amino acids.

The chain uses TRBV6-6 and TRBJ1-1; no clear D gene. This CDR3 spans 15 amino acids. Per germline, CDR1 MNHNY and CDR2 SVGAGI (reference sequence). V lost 0 bases and J lost 0, with 8 bases in between. The CDR3 region has the DNA TGTGCCAGCAGTTACTCACCGGGGATGAACACTGAAGCTTTCTTT. It encodes CASSYSPGMNTEAFF.

This sequence joins TRBV7-2 and TRBJ1-2; tentatively, D is TRBD1 (5 bases). The CDR3 runs to 15 residues. Deletions cut 5 bases from V and 0 bases from J, with 13 bases between. Per germline, CDR1 SGHTA and CDR2 FQGNSA. CDR3 residues: CASSRVGGANYGYTF. CDR3 sequence (DNA): TGTGCCAGCAGCCGTGTGGGGGGGGCTAACTATGGCTACACCTTC. Supplemented by reference TRBV7-2 and TRBJ1-2, the full variable domain reads GAGVSQSPSNKVTEKGKDVELRCDPISGHTALYWYRQSLGQGLEFLIYFQGNSAPDKSGLPSDRFSAERTGGSVSTLTIQRTQQEDSAVYLCASSRVGGANYGYTFGSGTRLTVV.

The rearrangement uses TRBV6-5 and TRBJ1-2; 8 nucleotides agree with TRBD1. The length of the CDR3 is 12 residues. The germline CDR1 and CDR2 sequences are MNHEY and SVGAGI. The J segment lost 7 bases and the V segment lost 8 bases, leaving 6 bases of the junction unmatched. The CDR3 loop reads CASARTGLGYTF. The CDR3 DNA reads as TGTGCCAGCGCACGGACAGGGCTTGGCTACACCTTC.

The chain combines TRBV3-1 (or the pseudogene TRBV3-2) with TRBJ1-2, with 11 bases matching TRBD1. J lost 3 bases, V lost 3 bases, and 3 bases had no gene match. CDR1 is LGHDT and CDR2 is YNNKEL in the germline V gene (reference sequence). The CDR3 sequence is 15 residues long. CDR3 nucleotides: TGTGCCAGCAGCCACCGGGACAGGGGGGACTATGGCTACACCTTC. Translating gives CASSHRDRGDYGYTF.

The chain is built from TRBV28 and TRBJ2-5, with no clear D. Per germline, CDR1 MDHEN and CDR2 SYDVKM. CDR3 size: 13 residues. The germline V and J ends were trimmed by 11 bases and 1 base, with 14 bases remaining between them. DNA of the CDR3: TGTGCCGCCTGCCTGCAGGCCCAAGAGACCCAGTACTTC. Its protein is CAACLQAQETQYF.

This chain joins TRBV5-4 and TRBJ2-1; TRBD2 agrees at 8 bases. Trimming removed 1 base from V and 6 bases from J; junction bases left unmatched: 9. CDR3 size: 16 residues. CDR1 and CDR2 (germline): SGHNT, YYREEE (reference sequence). The CDR3, as DNA: TGTGCCAGCAGCTTGAGCGGGGGCGGAGTAGTCAATGAGCAGTTCTTC. Translation gives CASSLSGGGVVNEQFF.

This clone is medium-sized. The chain combines TRBV30 with TRBJ1-3, with D perhaps matching TRBD1 (5 bases). The germline V gene encodes CDR1 GTSNPN and CDR2 SVGIG (reference sequence). This CDR3 has 13 residues. V was shortened by 0 bases and J by 4 bases, with 7 bases between the two germline ends. CDR3 sequence reads: CAWSVGTGNTIYF. In nucleotides, the CDR3 is TGTGCCTGGAGTGTAGGGACCGGAAACACCATATATTTT.

The rearrangement links TRBV7-9 to TRBJ1-2; tentatively, D is TRBD1 (5 bases). With 6 bases removed from V and 6 bases from J, the gap between germline ends came to 14 bases. CDR1 and CDR2 from the germline V gene are SEHNR and FQNEAQ (reference sequence). The CDR3 runs to 13 residues. Written as DNA, the CDR3 is TGTGCCAGCAGGTTACAGGCAGGGAATGGCTACACCTTC. Translated, it gives CASRLQAGNGYTF.

The chain recombines TRBV27 with TRBJ2-7; 10 bases line up with TRBD1. This CDR3 comprises 14 residues. The ends lost 6 bases at V and 5 bases at J; junction bases unmatched: 7. CDR1 is MNHEY, CDR2 SMNVEV, per germline (reference sequence). CDR3: CASSRDRGPNEQYF. The DNA of the CDR3 is TGTGCCAGCAGCCGGGACAGGGGTCCCAACGAGCAGTACTTC.

The J gene is TRBJ1-2, the V gene TRBV19; D ambiguous. This CDR3 spans 14 amino acids. The germline gives CDR1 LNHDA, CDR2 SQIVND (reference sequence). With 3 bases removed from V and 5 bases from J, the gap between germline ends came to 13 bases. CDR3 bases: TGTGCCAGTAGTATCTCAACGGCCGGATATGGCTACACCTTC. Protein: CASSISTAGYGYTF.

The gene calls are TRBV6-5 and TRBJ2-5, with 9 bases fitting TRBD2. The trim removed 2 bases at V and 3 bases at J, leaving 1 base unmatched. The CDR3 is 14 amino acids. Germline V gene data show CDR1 as MNHEY and CDR2 as SVGAGI. CDR3 sequence reads: CASSYASGEETQYF. For the CDR3, the DNA is TGTGCCAGCAGTTACGCTAGCGGGGAAGAGACCCAGTACTTC.

This sequence joins TRBV5-6 and TRBJ2-7, with D maybe TRBD2 (6 bases). Germline V gene lookup returns CDR1 SGHDT and CDR2 YYEEEE. The CDR3 runs to 13 residues. Trimming stripped 0 bases from V and 3 bases from J, with 7 bases between. The CDR3 protein is CASSLGEVYEQYF. CDR3 nucleotide sequence: TGTGCCAGCAGCTTGGGGGAGGTCTACGAGCAGTACTTC. The variable domain in full, with the rest retrieved from reference TRBV5-6 and TRBJ2-7, is DAGVTQSPTHLIKTRGQQVTLRCSPKSGHDTVSWYQQALGQGPQFIFQYYEEEERQRGNFPDRFSGHQFPNYSSELNVNALLLGDSALYLCASSLGEVYEQYFGPGTRLTVT.

This chain links TRBV5-1 with TRBJ1-2; TRBD1 agrees at 7 bases. CDR3 size: 14 residues. Germline V gene lookup returns CDR1 SGHRS and CDR2 YFSETQ. Losses at the gene ends were 4 bases for V and 4 bases for J; bases not matched to a gene: 7. Here the CDR3 reads CASSHGDRSYGYTF. For the CDR3, the DNA is TGCGCCAGCAGCCACGGGGACAGAAGCTATGGCTACACCTTC.

V is TRBV2 and J is TRBJ2-5, with 11 bases matching TRBD2. The CDR3 length is 15 residues. Unmatched junction bases numbered 8, after V lost 9 bases and J lost 2 bases. CDR1 and CDR2 (germline): SNHLY, FYNNEI. This CDR3 reads CASHLAGGLQETQYF. For the CDR3, the DNA is TGTGCCAGTCACCTAGCGGGGGGATTACAAGAGACCCAGTACTTC.

This clone was recorded once. This chain uses TRBV30 with TRBJ1-1; D call uncertain. Trimming shortened V by 4 bases and J by 1 base, and 7 bases separated the two germline ends. The CDR3 extends over 12 amino acids. The germline CDR1 and CDR2 sequences are GTSNPN and SVGIG (reference sequence). For the CDR3, the DNA is TGTGCCTGGATGCGATGGAACACTGAAGCTTTCTTT. Translated, it gives CAWMRWNTEAFF.

The CDR3 spells CASSWGQGARNSPLHF. The CDR3 bases are TGTGCCAGCAGCTGGGGACAGGGCGCTAGAAATTCACCCCTCCACTTT. The genes are TRBV13 and TRBJ1-6; TRBD1 matches 9 bases. The CDR3 covers 16 residues. After removal of 4 bases from V and 7 bases from J, the junction contained 8 bases not matched to a gene. CDR1 PRHDT and CDR2 FYEKMQ come from the germline V gene (reference sequence).

This clone has just one count. The chain joins TRBV7-2 to TRBJ1-3, with 9 bases that match TRBD1. CDR1 SGHTA and CDR2 FQGNSA come from the germline V gene. The CDR3 loop spans 16 amino acids. The V segment lost 3 bases and the J segment 4 bases; nucleotides outside the gene matches: 7. CDR3 region: CASSFWTGVAGNTIYF. The CDR3 DNA sequence: TGTGCCAGCAGCTTTTGGACAGGGGTCGCCGGAAACACCATATATTTT.

The chain carries TRBV6-5 and TRBJ1-2; D uncertain. Per the germline V gene, CDR1 is MNHEY and CDR2 is SVGAGI. This CDR3 is 13 amino acids long. Deletions cut 2 bases from V and 11 bases from J, with 15 bases between. The CDR3 coding sequence is TGTGCCAGCAGTTACGGTGGATCCAACCCATACACCTTC. Its protein product is CASSYGGSNPYTF.

The chain recombines TRBV5-1 with TRBJ2-3; possible D gene TRBD1, 5 bases. Germline V gives CDR1 SGHRS, CDR2 YFSETQ. The CDR3 has 14 amino acids. The V gene lost 3 bases and the J gene lost 6 bases, with 14 bases spanning the gap. CDR3 region: CASSWGSPTDTQYF. The CDR3 DNA reads TGCGCCAGCAGCTGGGGCAGTCCCACGGATACGCAGTATTTT.

V gene TRBV5-4 combines with J gene TRBJ1-2; 7 bases map to TRBD1. J lost 4 bases, V lost 4 bases, and 4 bases had no gene match. In germline, CDR1 is SGHNT, CDR2 YYREEE (reference sequence). The CDR3 contains 13 residues. The CDR3 sequence: CASSEGQFYGYTF. The CDR3 DNA reads as TGTGCCAGCAGCGAGGGACAGTTCTATGGCTACACCTTC. Supplemented by reference TRBV5-4 and TRBJ1-2, the full variable domain reads ETGVTQSPTHLIKTRGQQVTLRCSSQSGHNTVSWYQQALGQGPQFIFQYYREEENGRGNFPPRFSGLQFPNYSSELNVNALELDDSALYLCASSEGQFYGYTFGSGTRLTVV.